What follows are 29 T cell receptor beta chains derived from one specimen sequenced in a study of tumor-infiltrating lymphocytes in primary liver carcinoma. Germline DNA was also extracted, and blood RNA was taken from unsorted whole blood. The input was around 500 ng total RNA; TCR beta cDNA was made from it with a constant-region primer. Libraries for TCR beta were built through three nested multiplex PCR rounds, which together made up a slightly modified ARM-PCR procedure. In the first two PCR rounds, TRBV1-TRBV30 forward primers were paired with a C-beta reverse primer, and each round lasted roughly 10 cycles. TCRdb reanalysed the multiplex PCR reads using MiXCR and keeps one entry per CDR3 protein. The sample yields hundreds of thousands of distinct CDR3 sequences, approximately 60% seen once. Material for sequencing was peripheral blood. Every receptor here comes from a man between 40 and 49 years old with primary liver carcinoma and hepatitis B virus infection.

The sample holds many counts of this clonotype. The V gene is TRBV6-2 or TRBV6-3, the J gene TRBJ2-7, with D perhaps TRBD1 (6 bases). Germline loops: CDR1 MNHEY, CDR2 SVGEGT. The CDR3 consists of 15 residues. With 6 bases removed from V and 0 bases from J, the gap between germline ends came to 15 bases. CDR3 sequence (DNA): TGTGCCAGCAGCCTAGGGGGACGGGACTCCTACGAGCAGTACTTC. Amino acid sequence: CASSLGGRDSYEQYF.

Only one count was recorded for this clonotype. With a much larger clone just one base away, this may be a read error. The CDR3 carries no conserved terminal phenylalanine or tryptophan, so it likely arises from a read error. The J gene is TRBJ1-2, the V gene TRBV6-5, with D perhaps matching TRBD1 (5 bases). Trimming shortened V by 6 bases and J by 8 bases, and 19 bases separated the two germline ends. CDR1 is MNHEY, CDR2 SVGAGI, per germline. The CDR3 runs to 14 residues. This chain's CDR3 is CASSRSDPGAGYTL. The CDR3 coding sequence is TGTGCCAGCAGCCGCTCGGACCCCGGGGCCGGCTACACCCTC.

The chain couples TRBV11-2 to TRBJ2-3, with a tentative D call TRBD2 (6 bases). This CDR3 contains 16 residues. Trimming took 0 bases from V and 7 from J, leaving 17 bases between them. Per the germline V gene, CDR1 is SGHAT and CDR2 is FQNNGV. The CDR3 nucleotides are TGTGCCAGCAGCTTAGACATACAAGCGGGCGGATATACGCAGTATTTT. Protein sequence: CASSLDIQAGGYTQYF.

This clonotype was seen at least ten times. The chain has TRBV10-3 and TRBJ2-6; tentative D call: TRBD1 (6 bases). V was shortened by 2 bases and J by 2 bases, with 7 bases between the two germline ends. This CDR3 has 15 amino acids. CDR1 and CDR2 (germline): ENHRY, SYGVKD. The CDR3 loop is CAISEKGAGANVLTF. The DNA for the CDR3 is TGTGCCATCAGTGAGAAGGGGGCTGGGGCCAACGTCCTGACTTTC.

The gene calls are TRBV6-1 and TRBJ1-1; D is perhaps TRBD1 (6 bases). The germline gives CDR1 MNHNS, CDR2 SASEGT. Trimming removed 5 bases at V and 3 bases at J, with 7 bases between. The CDR3 is 12 residues long. CDR3 nucleotide sequence: TGTGCCAGCAGTCGACAGGACACTGAAGCTTTCTTT. Translation: CASSRQDTEAFF.

This clonotype was picked up many times. The gene calls are TRBV5-4 and TRBJ1-2, with 7 bases matching TRBD1. Germline V lookup: CDR1 SGHNT, CDR2 YYREEE (reference sequence). The CDR3 loop spans 14 amino acids. J lost 5 bases, V lost 4 bases, and 8 bases had no gene match. CDR3 loop: CASSIRDSFYGYTF. In nucleotides, the CDR3 is TGTGCCAGCAGCATCCGGGACAGCTTTTATGGCTACACCTTC.

In regard to this clonotype: This may be a read error: a much more frequent sequence differs by one nucleotide. The J gene is TRBJ2-6, the V gene TRBV29-1; D is unresolved. Germline V CDR1 and CDR2: SQVTM, ANQGSEA. This CDR3 has 12 amino acids. The CDR3 reads CNAQAGANVLTF. In nucleotides, the CDR3 is TGCAACGCCCAAGCTGGGGCCAACGTCCTGACTTTC.

This chain uses TRBV24-1 with TRBJ2-1; D not certain. V lost 3 bases, J lost 10 bases, and 9 bases lay in between. CDR3 length: 12 amino acids. In germline, CDR1 is KGHDR, CDR2 SFDVKD. The CDR3, as DNA: TGTGCCACCAGTGATGGGCGTAGCGAGCAGTTCTTC. This encodes CATSDGRSEQFF.

Of note for this clonotype: A read error may explain this, as a much larger clone is one base away. The chain couples TRBV4-2 to TRBJ1-6, with a tentative D call TRBD1 (6 bases). Germline V gene lookup returns CDR1 LGHNA and CDR2 YNFKEQ. The CDR3 spans 15 residues. Trimming shortened V by 5 bases and J by 9 bases, and 17 bases separated the two germline ends. The CDR3 here is CASSTGTIRGSPLHF. DNA for the CDR3: TGTGCCAGCAGCACAGGCACTATCAGGGGTTCACCCCTCCACTTT.

Regarding this clonotype: One end of the junction fails to match germline, which may point to a read error. V and J are TRBV5-1 and TRBJ1-3; no firm D call. CDR3 length equals 15 residues. CDR1 and CDR2 from the germline V gene are SGHRS and YFSETQ. The CDR3 bases are TGCGCCAGCAGCCAAGAAGCGATCTCTGGAAACACCACATATTTT. Its translation is CASSQEAISGNTTYF.

This chain joins TRBV5-1 and TRBJ2-7, with 10 bases identical to TRBD1. J lost 2 bases, V lost 4 bases, and 6 bases had no gene match. The CDR3 consists of 15 residues. CDR1 and CDR2 (germline): SGHRS, YFSETQ. The CDR3 region has the DNA TGCGCCAGCAGCACGGGACAGGGGAACCCCTACGAGCAGTACTTC. Protein: CASSTGQGNPYEQYF.

Notes on this clonotype: A much larger clone differs from this one at a single base, so this may be a read error. The gene calls are TRBV6-1 and TRBJ1-2, with a weak D call TRBD1 (6 bases). The V gene's germline CDR1 is MNHNS and CDR2 SASEGT. Trimming took off 4 bases at V and 8 bases at J, with 14 bases between the two ends. The CDR3 has 13 residues. The CDR3 sequence: CASSADSDVGYTF. The CDR3 DNA reads as TGTGCCAGCAGTGCGGACAGCGACGTCGGCTACACCTTC.

As regards this clonotype: The junction differs from germline at one of its ends, possibly a read error. V is TRBV29-1 and J is TRBJ2-6; tentative D call: TRBD2 (5 bases). Germline assignment: CDR1 SQVTM and CDR2 ANQGSEA. The CDR3 runs 13 residues. This CDR3 is CSTRTGRSNVPTF. CDR3 DNA sequence: TGCAGCACCCGGACGGGGAGATCCAACGTCCCGACTTTC.

There are many counts of this clonotype. V gene TRBV6-1 combines with J gene TRBJ2-2; D unresolved. Germline V gene data show CDR1 as MNHNS and CDR2 as SASEGT. V dropped 2 bases and J dropped 8 bases, with 3 bases sitting between them. The CDR3 totals 11 residues. The CDR3 sequence: CASSERGELFF. The DNA for the CDR3 is TGTGCCAGCAGTGAACGGGGGGAGCTGTTTTTT.

This clonotype appeared many times. The genes are TRBV29-1 and TRBJ2-1; D may correspond to TRBD1 or TRBD2 (5 bases each). The V and J ends lost 8 bases and 0 bases respectively, with 8 bases between them. Germline V CDR1 and CDR2: SQVTM, ANQGSEA. The CDR3 covers 12 residues. The chain's CDR3 is CSTGTSYNEQFF. CDR3 nucleotides: TGCAGCACCGGGACCTCCTACAATGAGCAGTTCTTC.

In the case of this clonotype: Germline is not matched at one junction end, which may reflect a read error. CDR3: CASSQESGDLSYQQYF. The CDR3 nucleotides are TGCGCCAGCAGCCAAGAATCAGGGGATTTGTCCTACCAGCAGTACTTC. The rearrangement links TRBV4-1 to TRBJ2-7; tentative D call: TRBD1 (6 bases). The length of the CDR3 is 16 residues. Germline CDR1 MGHRA, CDR2 YSYEKL.

This rearrangement joins TRBV6-2 or TRBV6-3 to TRBJ2-5, with D tentatively TRBD2 (5 bases). V was shortened by 0 bases and J by 5 bases, with 10 bases between the two germline ends. CDR3 length: 14 amino acids. Per the germline V gene, CDR1 is MNHEY and CDR2 is SVGEGT. CDR3 bases: TGTGCCAGCAGTTACTCTAGGGTAGCGGAGACCCAGTACTTC. Translating gives CASSYSRVAETQYF.

Of note for this clonotype: This may stem from a read error, because a much larger clone lies one nucleotide away. The chain has TRBV6-1 and TRBJ2-2; 8 bases line up with TRBD1. The germline CDR1 and CDR2 sequences are MNHNS and SASEGT. V shed 8 bases and J 9 bases; nucleotides not matched to a gene: 14. The CDR3 totals 15 residues. In nucleotides, the CDR3 is TGTGCCAGCGTCCACAGGGGGATGGCGAACAGGGAGCTGTTTTTT. As protein: CASVHRGMANRELFF.

This clonotype was counted a single time. This chain uses TRBV10-3 with TRBJ2-1; D may be TRBD2 (6 bases). CDR1 and CDR2 from the germline V gene are ENHRY and SYGVKD. Trimming shortened V by 5 bases and J by 5 bases, and 10 bases separated the two germline ends. The CDR3 is 13 residues long. The CDR3 nucleotides are TGTGCCATCAGTACAAGGGAGGACAATGAGCAGTTCTTC. Residues: CAISTREDNEQFF.

As concerns this clonotype: A read error is possible here, since a much larger clone lies one base away. The chain employs TRBV28 and TRBJ1-2; weak D call: TRBD1 (6 bases). This CDR3 region has 17 residues. Germline V gene sequence: CDR1 MDHEN, CDR2 SYDVKM. Trimming cost V 4 bases and J 7 bases, with 25 bases left between them. The CDR3 region is CASSSGVAWSQSGGYTF. In DNA, the CDR3 is TGTGCCAGCAGTTCAGGGGTGGCGTGGAGCCAGTCAGGTGGCTACACCTTC.

This sequence joins TRBV11-2 and TRBJ2-2, with D unclear. Germline CDR1 SGHAT, CDR2 FQNNGV. V dropped 5 bases and J dropped 4 bases, with 11 bases sitting between them. The CDR3 extends over 14 amino acids. The chain's CDR3 is CASSPARTTGELFF. The CDR3, as DNA: TGTGCCAGCAGCCCCGCCAGGACCACCGGGGAGCTGTTTTTT.

This clonotype is a singleton in its sample. One end of the junction is discordant with germline, which a read error may explain. The chain combines TRBV11-2 with TRBJ2-1; 7 bases match TRBD2. Germline CDR1 is SGHAT and CDR2 is FQNNGV. The CDR3 runs to 16 residues. As DNA, the CDR3 is TGTGCCTGCAGCCTAAGGGCGGGAGTTCCCTACAATGAGCAGTTCTTC. This translates into CACSLRAGVPYNEQFF.

Concerning this clonotype itself: This may be a read error: a much more frequent sequence differs by one nucleotide. The chain links TRBV11-2 to TRBJ2-5; 10 nucleotides match TRBD2. The CDR3 is 14 amino acids. The germline gives CDR1 SGHAT, CDR2 FQNNGV. The CDR3 here is CDSSGGGGQETQYF. CDR3 bases: TGTGACAGCAGCGGGGGGGGGGGACAAGAGACCCAGTACTTC.

As regards this clonotype: At one of its ends the junction is not consistent with the germline gene, which may arise from a read error. The gene calls are TRBV11-2 and TRBJ2-1, with D unclear. Germline V CDR1 and CDR2: SGHAT, FQNNGV. The CDR3 totals 15 residues. CDR3 nucleotides: TGTGCCAGCAGCTTAGACGGGCGTGCCTATAATGAGCAGTTCTTC. This codes for CASSLDGRAYNEQFF.

This clonotype came up many times. The chain has TRBV12-3 or TRBV12-4 and TRBJ2-5, with 13 bases lining up with TRBD2. The CDR3 loop spans 16 amino acids. After removal of 5 bases from V and 3 bases from J, the junction contained 6 bases not matched to a gene. Written as DNA, the CDR3 is TGTGCCAGCAGTCCTCCGGGACTAGCGGGAAAAGAGACCCAGTACTTC. It encodes CASSPPGLAGKETQYF.

This chain joins TRBV29-1 and TRBJ1-4, with 7 positions matching TRBD1. Germline V gives CDR1 SQVTM, CDR2 ANQGSEA. With 8 bases clipped from V and 8 bases from J, the junction kept 17 bases outside the gene matches. The CDR3 has 15 amino acids. In DNA form, the CDR3 reads TGCAGCATTCTCCTGCAGGCAGGGGGGCACGAAAAACTGTTTTTT. Its translation is CSILLQAGGHEKLFF.

The gene calls are TRBV5-5 and TRBJ1-5, with D unresolved. The germline gives CDR1 SGHKS, CDR2 YYEKEE (reference sequence). The CDR3 is 15 amino acids. Trimming removed 0 bases at V and 7 bases at J, with 14 bases between. CDR3 nucleotides: TGTGCCAGCAGCTTGGGCCCCACGGTGGCACAGCCCCAGCATTTT. It is translated as CASSLGPTVAQPQHF.

This clonotype was picked up many times. The rearrangement links TRBV11-1 to TRBJ2-1, with 9 bases lining up with TRBD1. Unmatched junction bases numbered 14, after V lost 5 bases and J lost 6 bases. Germline lookup yields CDR1 SGHAT and CDR2 FQDESV (reference sequence). CDR3 size: 17 residues. The CDR3 protein is CASSKHEGTGWVNEQFF. In nucleotides, the CDR3 is TGTGCCAGCAGCAAACATGAAGGGACAGGGTGGGTCAATGAGCAGTTCTTC.

There are a few counts of this clonotype. Given a much more abundant clone one base away, this may be a read error. The V call is TRBV29-1, the J call TRBJ2-7; TRBD1 is a possible D gene (5 bases). Deletions cut 1 base from V and 6 bases from J, with 10 bases between. The CDR3 consists of 12 residues. CDR1 is SQVTM and CDR2 is ANQGSEA in the germline V gene. The CDR3 here is CSVEVGRSEQYF. The CDR3 DNA follows: TGCAGCGTTGAAGTGGGGCGTAGCGAGCAGTACTTC.